This passage covers 19 T cell receptor beta chains from one sample sequenced in a study of graft-versus-host responses after intestinal transplantation. This table comes from immunoSEQ multiplex PCR, and its TCRdb copy is limited to in-frame clones, with some not included. The sample carries about 45,000 clones, roughly nine tenths recorded once. This sample comprised PBMCs, obtained 524 days after transplant. The receptors stem from a human patient who received an intestinal transplant, so some T cells may come from the graft donor.

The DNA of the CDR3 is TGTGCCAGCAGCCCTCGGACTAGCGGGAGGGTAAGTGAGCAGTTCTTC. Its translation is CASSPRTSGRVSEQFF. J is TRBJ2-1 and V is TRBV11-3, with 15 bases that match TRBD2. J lost 9 bases, V lost 5 bases, and 8 bases had no gene match. CDR3 length equals 16 residues. The germline V gene encodes CDR1 SGHNT and CDR2 YENEEA. The full variable domain, its missing parts supplied by reference TRBV11-3 and TRBJ2-1, is EAGVVQSPRYKIIEKKQPVAFWCNPISGHNTLYWYLQNLGQGPELLIRYENEEAVDDSQLPKDRFSAERLKGVDSTLKIQPAELGDSAVYLCASSPRTSGRVSEQFFGPGTRLTVL.

In regard to this clone: A single base separates this from a much larger clone, so it may be a read error. Other DNA sequences in the sample encode the same CDR3. The J gene is TRBJ2-4, the V gene TRBV28, with D uncertain. Germline assignment: CDR1 MDHEN and CDR2 SYDVKM. CDR3 length equals 15 residues. DNA of the CDR3: TGTGCTAGCAGTTTTTGGCCCCTAGCCAAAAACATTCAGTACTTC. Its translation: CASSFWPLAKNIQYF.

The J gene is TRBJ2-3, the V gene TRBV27, with D uncertain. The CDR3 has 15 residues. V dropped 4 bases and J dropped 2 bases, with 13 bases sitting between them. Germline CDR1 and CDR2: MNHEY and SMNVEV (reference sequence). The CDR3 reads CASSSTDFPTDTQYF. CDR3 DNA sequence: TGTGCCAGCAGTTCCACTGACTTTCCCACAGATACGCAGTATTTT.

The rearrangement uses TRBV6-5 and TRBJ1-5; possibly TRBD1 for D (6 bases). Trimming removed 6 bases from V and 2 bases from J, with 14 bases in between. Germline V gene lookup returns CDR1 MNHEY and CDR2 SVGAGI. The CDR3 length is 15 residues. CDR3 protein: CASRRGQHGNQPQHF. DNA for the CDR3: TGTGCCAGCAGACGTGGACAGCACGGCAATCAGCCCCAGCATTTT.

The chain has TRBV25-1 and TRBJ1-4, with D tentatively TRBD1 (5 bases). Germline CDR1 and CDR2: MGHDK and SYGVNS. Trimming stripped 7 bases from V and 8 bases from J, with 17 bases between. This CDR3 spans 14 amino acids. The DNA for the CDR3 is TGTGCCAGCAACGACGGGACCCAAGGGGAAAAACTGTTTTTT. Its translation: CASNDGTQGEKLFF. Combining the CDR3 with reference TRBV25-1 and TRBJ1-4 gives the whole variable domain EADIYQTPRYLVIGTGKKITLECSQTMGHDKMYWYQQDPGMELHLIHYSYGVNSTEKGDLSSESTVSRIRTEHFPLTLESARPSHTSQYLCASNDGTQGEKLFFGSGTQLSVL.

This rearrangement joins TRBV5-4 to TRBJ2-7, with D possibly TRBD1 on 6 matching bases. The CDR3 loop spans 15 amino acids. Germline CDR1 SGHNT, CDR2 YYREEE (reference sequence). The germline V and J ends were trimmed by 4 bases and 0 bases, with 14 bases remaining between them. For the CDR3, the DNA is TGTGCCAGCAGCACCGGGACATGGGCCTCCTACGAGCAGTACTTC. As protein: CASSTGTWASYEQYF.

This clone has just one count. The V and J genes are TRBV7-2 and TRBJ2-1, with 8 bases lining up with TRBD2. CDR3 length equals 14 residues. J gave up 15 bases and V 1 base, and 11 bases lay outside the gene matches. The germline CDR1 and CDR2 sequences are SGHTA and FQGNSA. In nucleotides, the CDR3 is TGTGCCAGCAGCTTAGGAGGGAGCGGGAGTTATCCGTTCTTC. Its translation: CASSLGGSGSYPFF. Supplemented by reference TRBV7-2 and TRBJ2-1, the full variable domain reads GAGVSQSPSNKVTEKGKDVELRCDPISGHTALYWYRQSLGQGLEFLIYFQGNSAPDKSGLPSDRFSAERTGGSVSTLTIQRTQQEDSAVYLCASSLGGSGSYPFFGPGTRLTVL.

The CDR3 DNA reads TGTGCCAGCACCTTACCCAGGGGCTATGGCTACACCTTC. As protein: CASTLPRGYGYTF. V gene TRBV28 combines with J gene TRBJ1-2; D may be TRBD1 (6 bases). The CDR3 totals 13 residues. Germline values: CDR1 MDHEN, CDR2 SYDVKM. The V end was cut by 7 bases, the J end by 4 bases, with 13 bases between.

The V call is TRBV5-1, the J call TRBJ2-7, with unresolved D. The V end lost 5 bases, the J end lost 7 bases, and 4 bases lay between the germline ends. The CDR3 contains 9 residues. Germline lookup yields CDR1 SGHRS and CDR2 YFSETQ. The CDR3 DNA follows: TGCGCCAGCAGGGGGGAGCAGTACTTC. Encoded protein: CASRGEQYF.

J is TRBJ1-1 and V is TRBV6-6, with D tentatively TRBD1 (6 bases). Germline V gives CDR1 MNHNY, CDR2 SVGAGI (reference sequence). Trimming took off 5 bases at V and 4 bases at J, with 11 bases between the two ends. There are 13 residues in the CDR3. In nucleotides, the CDR3 is TGTGCCAGCAGTCTCAGGGGAGTCACTGAAGCTTTCTTT. It yields the protein CASSLRGVTEAFF.

The gene calls are TRBV5-5 and TRBJ2-1, with a possible D match to TRBD2 (5 bases). Between the trimmed V and J ends, which lost 0 bases and 0 bases, there was a span of 10 bases. Germline V gives CDR1 SGHKS, CDR2 YYEKEE (reference sequence). The CDR3 contains 16 residues. Here the CDR3 DNA reads TGTGCCAGCAGCTTGGGAGGGCCTAGCTCCTACAATGAGCAGTTCTTC. Translating it yields CASSLGGPSSYNEQFF.

This sequence joins TRBV12-5 and TRBJ2-6, with 7 bases identical to TRBD1. The germline V gene encodes CDR1 LGHNT and CDR2 FRNRAP. The CDR3 length is 19 residues. V was clipped by 0 bases and J by 0 bases; unmatched bases: 8. CDR3 amino acids: CASGLVRTGQTSGANVLTF. Written as DNA, the CDR3 is TGTGCTAGTGGTTTGGTACGGACAGGCCAAACCTCTGGGGCCAACGTCCTGACTTTC.

CDR3 DNA: TGTGCCAGCAGCGTAACAAGGGCTAGCGGGAGGGAGGACGAGCAGTACTTC. Protein product: CASSVTRASGREDEQYF. The chain carries TRBV2 and TRBJ2-7; the match to TRBD2 covers 12 bases. After removal of 6 bases from V and 5 bases from J, the junction contained 14 bases not matched to a gene. Germline V lookup: CDR1 SNHLY, CDR2 FYNNEI. The CDR3 length is 17 residues.

V is TRBV5-8 and J is TRBJ2-3; 10 bases line up with TRBD2. The CDR3 consists of 14 residues. CDR1 SGHTS and CDR2 YDEGEE come from the germline V gene. V dropped 4 bases and J dropped 3; count of bases not matched to a gene: 2. In nucleotides, the CDR3 is TGTGCCAGCAGCCCACTAGCGGGGACAGATACGCAGTATTTT. Encoded protein: CASSPLAGTDTQYF.

This clone has only a few counts. The V and J genes are TRBV2 and TRBJ2-3; 8 bases fit TRBD2. Germline lookup yields CDR1 SNHLY and CDR2 FYNNEI. CDR3 length: 15 residues. Germline trimming cut 7 bases from V and 5 bases from J; bases unmatched to any gene: 11. The CDR3 sequence is CASTGTRSKGDTQYF. Here the CDR3 DNA reads TGTGCCAGCACCGGGACTAGAAGTAAGGGAGATACGCAGTATTTT.

With respect to this clone: The junction shows a germline mismatch at one end, possibly a read error. The J gene is TRBJ2-7, the V gene TRBV7-7; D uncertain. The CDR3 has 15 residues. In germline, CDR1 is SSHAT, CDR2 FNYEAQ (reference sequence). The CDR3 coding sequence is TGTGCTAGCAGCTTAGACTGGACCTTTAACTACGAGCAGTACTTC. Amino acid sequence: CASSLDWTFNYEQYF.

The chain has TRBV7-9 and TRBJ2-5; D is unclear. Germline V lookup: CDR1 SEHNR, CDR2 FQNEAQ (reference sequence). The CDR3 runs to 14 residues. Deletions cut 4 bases from V and 5 bases from J, with 14 bases between. In DNA form, the CDR3 reads TGTGCCAGCAGCTACTACCTCGGTTCGGAGACCCAGTACTTC. It encodes CASSYYLGSETQYF.

In this sample, this clone turned up a few times. The rearrangement joins TRBV7-2 to TRBJ1-1; TRBD1 matches 9 bases. CDR3 length equals 14 residues. Trimming at V came to 7 bases and at J to 1 base, leaving 4 bases not matched to a gene. Per germline, CDR1 SGHTA and CDR2 FQGNSA. The CDR3, as DNA: TGTGCCAGCAAACAGGGGGCGACGAACACTGAAGCTTTCTTT. Its translation: CASKQGATNTEAFF.

The V and J genes are TRBV29-1 and TRBJ2-1; tentative D call: TRBD2 (6 bases). Germline V gene data show CDR1 as SQVTM and CDR2 as ANQGSEA. V lost 4 bases and J lost 4, with 14 bases in between. The CDR3 consists of 14 residues. The chain's CDR3 is CSVVGLASYNEQFF. The CDR3 region has the DNA TGCAGCGTTGTAGGGCTAGCGTCATACAATGAGCAGTTCTTC.